The present T cell receptor beta chain was sequenced within a study of cytomegalovirus exposure and HLA in healthy donors. The validation cohort, a group of 120 subjects, included the donors and was separate from the roughly 670-subject first cohort. General study findings and limits: The authors listed 164 TCR beta chains as cytomegalovirus-associated.

TCRdb keeps only in-frame clones here, not all; method: immunoSEQ multiplex PCR. The sample contains approximately 70,000 clones, around 94% of which appear only once. This CDR3 contains 16 residues. Trimming at V came to 0 bases and at J to 7 bases, leaving 8 bases not matched to a gene. Germline assignment: CDR1 ENHRY and CDR2 SYGVKD. Regarding this clone: Its antigen is unidentified.

The material sequenced was PBMCs. The TCR was taken from a woman between 18 and 29 years old in good health and CMV-seropositive. This sequence joins TRBV10-3 and TRBJ1-4, with 7 bases identical to TRBD1. The CDR3 DNA is TGTGCCATCAGTGAGTCTACAGGGACAGTTGGTGAAAAACTGTTTTTT. Amino acid sequence: CAISESTGTVGEKLFF.